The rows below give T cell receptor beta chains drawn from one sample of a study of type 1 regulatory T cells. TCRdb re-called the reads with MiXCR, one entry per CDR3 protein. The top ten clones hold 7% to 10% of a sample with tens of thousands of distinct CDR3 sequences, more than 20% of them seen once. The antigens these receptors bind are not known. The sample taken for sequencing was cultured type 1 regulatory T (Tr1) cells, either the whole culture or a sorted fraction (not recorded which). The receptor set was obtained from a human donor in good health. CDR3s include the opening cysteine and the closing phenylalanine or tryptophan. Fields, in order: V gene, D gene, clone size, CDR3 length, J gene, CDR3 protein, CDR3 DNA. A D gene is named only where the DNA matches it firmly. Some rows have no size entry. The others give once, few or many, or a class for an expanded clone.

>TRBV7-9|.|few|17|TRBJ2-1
CASSLKRRLNSYNEQFF
TGTGCCAGCAGCCTCAAGAGGAGGCTAAACTCCTACAATGAGCAGTTCTTC
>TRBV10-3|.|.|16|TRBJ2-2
CASTLGRATNTGDLFF
TGTGCCAGCACACTTGGGCGCGCAACAAACACCGGGGATCTGTTTTTT
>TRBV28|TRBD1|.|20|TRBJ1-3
CAGSLGLVSGYRDRGNTIYF
TGTGCCGGCAGCCTTGGATTGGTCTCGGGATACCGGGACAGGGGAAACACCATATATTTT
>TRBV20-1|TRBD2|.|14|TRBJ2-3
CSAQTSGRGDTQYF
TGCAGTGCGCAGACTAGCGGGAGGGGAGATACGCAGTATTTT
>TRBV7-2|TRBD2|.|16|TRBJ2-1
CASSPHPSGRYNEQFF
TGTGCCAGCAGCCCGCACCCTAGCGGGCGCTACAATGAGCAGTTCTTC
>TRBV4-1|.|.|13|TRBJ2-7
CASRPYARDEQYF
TGTGCCAGCAGGCCTTATGCTAGGGACGAGCAGTACTTC
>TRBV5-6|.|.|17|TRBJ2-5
CASSFDLRGPQQETQYF
TGTGCCAGCAGCTTCGATCTGAGGGGACCGCAACAAGAGACCCAGTACTTC
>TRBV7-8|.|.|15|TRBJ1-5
CASSSRQSSNQPQHF
TGTGCCAGCAGCTCAAGACAGAGTAGCAATCAGCCCCAGCATTTT
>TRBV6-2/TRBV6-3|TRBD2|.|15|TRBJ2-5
CASSPGTSGSQTQYF
TGTGCCAGCAGTCCGGGGACTAGCGGGAGTCAGACCCAGTACTTC
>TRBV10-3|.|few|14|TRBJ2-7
CAISVGSGSYEQYF
TGTGCCATCAGTGTGGGCTCGGGATCCTACGAGCAGTACTTC
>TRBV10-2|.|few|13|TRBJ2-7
CASSDPGLREQYF
TGCGCCAGCAGTGACCCGGGACTGCGGGAGCAGTACTTC
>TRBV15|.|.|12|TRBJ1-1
CATSRDPTEAFF
TGTGCCACCAGCAGAGACCCCACTGAAGCTTTCTTT
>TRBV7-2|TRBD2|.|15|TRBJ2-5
CASSSLAGVRETQYF
TGTGCCAGCAGCTCCTTAGCGGGAGTCAGGGAGACCCAGTACTTC
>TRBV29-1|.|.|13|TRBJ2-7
CSVEDRLSYEQYF
TGCAGCGTTGAAGACCGACTCTCCTACGAGCAGTACTTC
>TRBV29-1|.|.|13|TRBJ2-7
CSASKGQRLEQYF
TGCAGCGCCTCAAAAGGACAGCGTCTCGAGCAGTACTTC
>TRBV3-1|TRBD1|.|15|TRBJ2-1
CASSPGTGKHNEQFF
TGTGCCAGCAGCCCTGGGACAGGGAAGCACAATGAGCAGTTCTTC
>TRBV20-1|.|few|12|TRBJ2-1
CNATRLGDEQFF
TGCAATGCTACCCGACTGGGAGATGAGCAGTTCTTC
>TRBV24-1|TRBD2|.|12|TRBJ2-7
CVTSSAGYEQYF
TGTGTCACCAGTTCAGCGGGATACGAGCAGTACTTC
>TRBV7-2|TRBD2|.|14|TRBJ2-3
CASTKTSGDYTQYF
TGTGCCAGCACCAAGACTAGCGGTGATTATACGCAGTATTTT
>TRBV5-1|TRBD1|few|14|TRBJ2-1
CASSHGTGYNEQFF
TGCGCCAGCAGCCATGGGACAGGTTACAATGAGCAGTTCTTC
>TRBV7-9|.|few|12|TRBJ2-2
CASSFLAVELFF
TGTGCCAGCAGCTTTCTGGCGGTTGAGCTGTTTTTT
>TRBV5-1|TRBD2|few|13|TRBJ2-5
CASSVGTIETQYF
TGCGCCAGCTCCGTCGGGACTATTGAGACCCAGTACTTC
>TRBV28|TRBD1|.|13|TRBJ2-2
CASSTGGTGELFF
TGTGCCAGCAGTACAGGGGGCACCGGGGAGCTGTTTTTT
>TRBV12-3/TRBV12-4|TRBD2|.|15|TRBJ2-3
CASSRYSGSPDTQYF
TGTGCCAGCAGTCGCTACAGCGGGAGTCCAGATACGCAGTATTTT
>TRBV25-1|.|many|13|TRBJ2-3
CASSSGSTDTQYF
TGTGCCAGCAGTAGCGGGAGCACAGATACGCAGTATTTT
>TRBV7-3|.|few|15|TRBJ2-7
CASSEGGAGAYEQYF
TGTGCCAGCAGCGAAGGGGGGGCCGGGGCATACGAGCAGTACTTC
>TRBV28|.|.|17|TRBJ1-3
CASRRDSTRFFGNTIYF
TGTGCCAGCAGACGCGACAGTACACGATTTTTTGGAAACACCATATATTTT
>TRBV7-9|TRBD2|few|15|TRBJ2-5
CASSLVSGGQETQYF
TGTGCCAGCAGCTTAGTATCGGGGGGCCAAGAGACCCAGTACTTC
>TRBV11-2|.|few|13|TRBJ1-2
CASSSDLGYGYTF
TGTGCCAGCAGCTCGGACTTGGGGTATGGCTACACCTTC
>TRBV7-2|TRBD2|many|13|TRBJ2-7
CASQRAGANEQYF
TGTGCCAGCCAACGGGCGGGAGCTAACGAGCAGTACTTC
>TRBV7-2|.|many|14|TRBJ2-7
CASSLADLQYEQYF
TGTGCCAGCAGCTTGGCCGACCTTCAATACGAGCAGTACTTC
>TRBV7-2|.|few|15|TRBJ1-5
CASSSTGALRQPQHF
TGTGCCAGCAGCTCCACGGGGGCCCTTCGTCAGCCCCAGCATTTT
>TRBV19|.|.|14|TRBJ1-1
CASSIVWGGTEAFF
TGTGCCAGTAGTATAGTTTGGGGAGGCACTGAAGCTTTCTTT
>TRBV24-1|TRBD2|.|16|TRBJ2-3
CATLPGRDQSTDTQYF
TGTGCCACTCTCCCGGGGAGGGACCAGAGCACAGATACGCAGTATTTT
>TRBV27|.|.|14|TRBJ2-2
CASSSQRNTGELFF
TGTGCCAGCAGTAGCCAGAGGAACACCGGGGAGCTGTTTTTT
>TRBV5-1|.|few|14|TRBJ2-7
CASERPTRQYEQYF
TGCGCCAGCGAGCGGCCAACCCGGCAGTACGAGCAGTACTTC
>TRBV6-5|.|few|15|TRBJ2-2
CASSNPGTSTGELFF
TGTGCCAGCAGTAACCCCGGGACCTCCACCGGGGAGCTGTTTTTT
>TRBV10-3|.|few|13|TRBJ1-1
CAISGNGDTEAFF
TGTGCCATCAGTGGGAACGGGGACACTGAAGCTTTCTTT
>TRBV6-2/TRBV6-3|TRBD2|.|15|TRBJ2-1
CASSLTGTSGRLQFF
TGTGCCAGCAGTTTAACCGGGACTAGCGGGAGATTACAGTTCTTC
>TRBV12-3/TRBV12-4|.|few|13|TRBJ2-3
CASSLGGDRTQYF
TGTGCCAGCAGTTTAGGGGGCGATAGGACGCAGTATTTT
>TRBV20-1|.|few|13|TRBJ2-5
CSASQGTQETQYF
TGCAGTGCTAGCCAGGGCACCCAAGAGACCCAGTACTTC
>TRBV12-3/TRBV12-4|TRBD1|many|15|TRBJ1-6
CASSFSAGGNSPLHF
TGTGCCAGCAGTTTTTCGGCAGGGGGCAATTCACCCCTCCACTTT
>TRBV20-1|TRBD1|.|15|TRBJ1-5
CSARGQGYSNQPQHF
TGCAGTGCTAGAGGACAGGGTTATAGCAATCAGCCCCAGCATTTT
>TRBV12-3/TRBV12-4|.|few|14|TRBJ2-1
CASSPTRAYNEQFF
TGTGCCAGCAGCCCCACCCGGGCTTACAATGAGCAGTTCTTC
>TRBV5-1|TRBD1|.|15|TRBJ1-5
CASSPGTGGNQPQHF
TGCGCCAGCAGCCCGGGGACAGGGGGCAATCAGCCCCAGCATTTT
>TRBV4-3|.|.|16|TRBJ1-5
CASSQYWDQGNQPQHF
TGCGCCAGCAGCCAATACTGGGACCAGGGCAATCAGCCCCAGCATTTT